This is a list of T cell receptor beta chains from one sample in a study of blood T cell repertoires in COVID-19. Libraries were prepared by immunoSEQ multiplex PCR; TCRdb keeps only in-frame clonotypes and omits some of them. The sample lists 100,000 to 140,000 clones; roughly 90% were seen once. The sample comprised peripheral blood. Receptors were obtained from a man between 35 and 55 years old with active or convalescent COVID-19. CDR3s include the opening cysteine and the closing phenylalanine or tryptophan. The order of the fields is V gene, D gene, CDR3 length, J gene, clone size, CDR3 protein, CDR3 DNA. A D gene is named only where the DNA matches it firmly. Size is stated for part of the rows, as once, few or many counts, or as a class when the clone is expanded.

>TRBV6-5|TRBD1|13|TRBJ2-7|-
CASRLQGVNEQYF
TGTGCCAGCAGACTCCAGGGGGTCAACGAGCAGTACTTC
>TRBV24-1|TRBD2|17|TRBJ2-2|-
CATSDSSSGRGAGELFF
TGTGCCACCAGTGATTCTTCTAGCGGGAGGGGTGCCGGGGAGCTGTTTTTT
>TRBV3-1/TRBV3-2|-|11|TRBJ1-1|-
CASSHGTEAFF
TGTGCCAGCAGCCACGGTACTGAAGCTTTCTTT
>TRBV7-3|TRBD1|15|TRBJ2-2|-
CASSFDRVEGGELFF
TGTGCCAGCAGCTTCGACAGGGTTGAGGGCGGGGAGCTGTTTTTT
>TRBV4-3|-|14|TRBJ1-2|-
CASSRSGIPYGYTF
TGCGCCAGCAGCCGGTCCGGTATTCCCTATGGCTACACCTTC
>TRBV12-3/TRBV12-4|-|11|TRBJ1-4|-
CASSYLEKLFF
TGTGCCAGCAGTTATCTTGAAAAACTGTTTTTT
>TRBV9|-|13|TRBJ1-2|-
CASSVMGPEGYTF
TGTGCCAGCAGCGTAATGGGGCCAGAGGGCTACACCTTC
>TRBV9|-|16|TRBJ1-1|-
CASSFTGMGIGTEAFF
TGTGCCAGCAGCTTTACAGGGATGGGGATTGGCACTGAAGCTTTCTTT
>TRBV11-2|-|12|TRBJ2-5|-
CASSSQRETQYF
TGTGCCAGCAGCTCCCAGCGTGAGACCCAGTACTTC
>TRBV19|TRBD2|17|TRBJ2-1|-
CASSIDHRGSAYNEQFF
TGTGCCAGTAGTATAGATCACCGCGGGAGCGCCTACAATGAGCAGTTCTTC
>TRBV6-5|-|14|TRBJ2-3|-
CASSEVLGTDTQYF
TGTGCCAGCAGCGAGGTCCTGGGCACAGATACGCAGTATTTT
>TRBV9|TRBD1|15|TRBJ2-5|-
CASSVSSDRGGTQYF
TGTGCCAGCAGCGTATCTTCCGACAGGGGAGGGACCCAGTACTTC
>TRBV18|-|14|TRBJ2-7|-
CASSPPYSSYEQYF
TGTGCCAGCTCACCACCATACAGTTCCTACGAGCAGTACTTC
>TRBV10-1|TRBD2|20|TRBJ2-1|-
CASSEKRLAGPKSSYNEQFF
TGCGCCAGCAGTGAGAAACGTCTAGCGGGACCCAAGAGCTCCTACAATGAGCAGTTCTTC
>TRBV6-2/TRBV6-3|-|16|TRBJ2-2|-
CASNPLGQLNTGELFF
TGTGCCAGCAACCCATTGGGACAACTCAACACCGGGGAGCTGTTTTTT
>TRBV7-2|TRBD2|13|TRBJ2-7|-
CASSELAGIEQYF
TGTGCCAGCAGCGAACTAGCGGGGATCGAGCAGTACTTC
>TRBV28|-|13|TRBJ2-2|-
CASSLQAPGELFF
TGTGCCAGCAGTTTACAGGCCCCCGGGGAGCTGTTTTTT
>TRBV6-5|TRBD1|16|TRBJ2-1|-
CASSYSGTGEGNEQFF
TGTGCCAGCAGTTACTCGGGGACAGGGGAAGGGAATGAGCAGTTCTTC
>TRBV7-9|-|17|TRBJ2-1|-
CASSLGPSGPTYNEQFF
TGTGCCAGCAGCTTAGGGCCCAGCGGGCCGACTTACAATGAGCAGTTCTTC
>TRBV11-2|-|15|TRBJ1-6|-
CASSLTQGANSPLHF
TGTGCCAGCAGCTTAACTCAGGGCGCTAATTCACCCCTCCACTTT
>TRBV6-2/TRBV6-3|-|18|TRBJ1-2|once
CASSYTSGTTGGGYGYTF
TGTGCCAGCAGTTACACCTCCGGGACTACTGGGGGTGGCTATGGCTACACCTTC
>TRBV6-2/TRBV6-3|TRBD2|17|TRBJ2-5|-
CASSLGLAGGPTGTQYF
TGTGCCAGCAGCCTGGGACTAGCGGGAGGGCCCACTGGGACCCAGTACTTC
>TRBV14|TRBD2|15|TRBJ2-7|-
CASSQKILAGAEQYF
TGTGCCAGCAGCCAAAAGATACTAGCGGGAGCCGAGCAGTACTTC
>TRBV6-5|TRBD1|14|TRBJ1-4|-
CASRPTGGNEKLFF
TGTGCCAGCAGACCGACAGGGGGGAATGAAAAACTGTTTTTT
>TRBV7-3|-|16|TRBJ2-1|-
CASSPQVLLGKDEQFF
TGTGCCAGCAGCCCACAGGTTCTACTTGGGAAGGATGAGCAGTTCTTC
>TRBV6-4|TRBD2|14|TRBJ2-1|-
CASRFDLAGGEQFF
TGTGCCAGCAGATTTGATCTAGCGGGAGGGGAGCAGTTCTTC
>TRBV6-5|TRBD2|14|TRBJ2-7|-
CASSYGGGAYEQYF
TGTGCCAGCAGTTACGGCGGGGGAGCCTACGAGCAGTACTTC
>TRBV7-9|-|16|TRBJ2-5|-
CASSLMPGSLPGTQYF
TGTGCCAGCAGCTTAATGCCGGGATCCCTCCCAGGGACCCAGTACTTC
>TRBV11-2|-|15|TRBJ2-7|-
CASSVPELQVIEQYF
TGTGCCAGCAGCGTTCCAGAGCTACAGGTCATCGAGCAGTACTTC
>TRBV5-4|-|15|TRBJ2-2|-
CASSSNRVSTGELFF
TGTGCCAGCAGCTCCAACAGGGTTAGCACCGGGGAGCTGTTTTTT
>TRBV11-2|TRBD1|15|TRBJ2-7|once
CASSIDRVGTYEQYF
TGTGCCAGCAGCATTGACAGGGTGGGGACCTACGAGCAGTACTTC
>TRBV28|TRBD1|16|TRBJ1-1|-
CASRPKPGQGNTEAFF
TGTGCCAGCAGGCCCAAACCGGGACAGGGGAACACTGAAGCTTTCTTT
>TRBV25-1|TRBD2|12|TRBJ2-7|-
CASSELGLAMDF
TGTGCCAGCAGTGAATTGGGACTAGCGATGGACTTC
>TRBV2|-|14|TRBJ2-4|-
CASSERQTKNIQYF
TGTGCCAGCAGTGAGAGGCAGACCAAAAACATTCAGTACTTC
>TRBV7-2|TRBD2|14|TRBJ2-7|-
CASSLGLAGGEQYF
TGTGCCAGCAGCTTAGGCCTAGCGGGTGGAGAGCAGTACTTC
>TRBV15|-|13|TRBJ1-5|-
CATGTLGNQPQHF
TGTGCCACCGGGACTCTCGGCAATCAGCCCCAGCATTTT
>TRBV29-1|-|15|TRBJ1-1|-
CSVRSPTGGNTEAFF
TGCAGCGTTAGGAGTCCGACGGGGGGGAACACTGAAGCTTTCTTT
>TRBV19|-|14|TRBJ1-5|-
CASTGSLINQPQHF
TGTGCCAGTACGGGTAGTCTAATCAATCAGCCCCAGCATTTT
>TRBV6-5|-|15|TRBJ2-2|-
CASSYWQGSTGELFF
TGTGCCAGCAGTTATTGGCAGGGGAGCACCGGGGAGCTGTTTTTT
>TRBV19|TRBD1|15|TRBJ2-7|-
CASSPDRGSIDEQYF
TGTGCCAGTAGTCCCGACAGGGGGTCTATCGACGAGCAGTACTTC
>TRBV7-2|TRBD2|15|TRBJ2-3|-
CASSFIAGPTDTQYF
TGTGCCAGCAGCTTCATAGCGGGGCCCACAGATACGCAGTATTTT
>TRBV28|-|13|TRBJ2-1|-
CASGRTAYNEQFF
TGTGCCAGCGGCAGGACAGCCTACAATGAGCAGTTCTTC
>TRBV5-1|-|16|TRBJ1-1|few
CASSLALSEGTYEAFF
TGCGCCAGCAGCTTGGCTCTTTCTGAGGGAACTTATGAAGCTTTCTTT
>TRBV5-4|-|13|TRBJ1-2|-
CASSLDGSYGYTF
TGTGCCAGCAGCTTGGACGGGAGCTATGGCTACACCTTC
>TRBV27|-|15|TRBJ2-6|-
CASSTGMGGANVLTF
TGTGCCAGCAGTACAGGGATGGGGGGGGCCAACGTCCTGACTTTC
>TRBV11-2|TRBD2|15|TRBJ2-3|-
CASSSGLGVTDTQYF
TGTGCCAGCAGCTCAGGACTAGGGGTCACAGATACGCAGTATTTT
>TRBV10-3|-|16|TRBJ2-6|-
CAIPSSPRSGANVLTF
TGTGCCATCCCCTCTTCCCCGCGGTCTGGGGCCAACGTCCTGACTTTC
>TRBV14|TRBD2|16|TRBJ2-2|-
CASRPTTSGSTGELFF
TGTGCCAGCAGACCAACGACTAGCGGGAGCACCGGGGAGCTGTTTTTT
>TRBV7-9|TRBD2|15|TRBJ2-5|once
CASSPGLAGKETQYF
TGTGCCAGCAGCCCGGGACTAGCGGGGAAAGAGACCCAGTACTTC
>TRBV5-1|-|14|TRBJ1-5|few
CASSPRAGNQPQHF
TGCGCCAGCAGTCCCAGGGCAGGGAATCAGCCCCAGCATTTT
>TRBV3-1/TRBV3-2|-|12|TRBJ1-1|once
CASSQVTGEAFF
TGTGCCAGCAGCCAAGTGACAGGTGAAGCTTTCTTT
>TRBV24-1|TRBD1|15|TRBJ2-1|-
CATSDFTGGYNEQFF
TGTGCCACCAGTGATTTCACAGGGGGCTACAATGAGCAGTTCTTC
>TRBV6-5|-|15|TRBJ1-2|-
CASMGPVGQNYGYTF
TGTGCCAGCATGGGCCCCGTCGGTCAAAACTATGGCTACACCTTC
>TRBV7-3|TRBD2|14|TRBJ2-5|-
CASSPLADQETQYF
TGTGCCAGCAGCCCACTAGCGGACCAAGAGACCCAGTACTTC
>TRBV7-6|-|11|TRBJ1-4|-
CASSLDRELFF
TGTGCCAGCAGCCTAGACAGAGAATTGTTTTTT
>TRBV3-1/TRBV3-2|-|13|TRBJ2-7|few
CASGARGSHEQYF
TGTGCCAGCGGGGCCAGGGGATCCCACGAGCAGTACTTC
>TRBV5-1|-|14|TRBJ1-3|-
CASSEGAGGNTIYF
TGCGCCAGCAGTGAGGGCGCGGGTGGAAACACCATATATTTT